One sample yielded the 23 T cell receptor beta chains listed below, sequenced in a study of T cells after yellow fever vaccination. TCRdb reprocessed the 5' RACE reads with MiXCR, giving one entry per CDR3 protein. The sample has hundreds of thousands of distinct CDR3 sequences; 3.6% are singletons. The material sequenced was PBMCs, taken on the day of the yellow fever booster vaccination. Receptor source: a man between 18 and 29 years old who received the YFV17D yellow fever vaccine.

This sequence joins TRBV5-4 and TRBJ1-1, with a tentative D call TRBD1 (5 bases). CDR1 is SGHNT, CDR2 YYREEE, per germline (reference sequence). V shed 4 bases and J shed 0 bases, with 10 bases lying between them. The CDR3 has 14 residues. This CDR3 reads CASSQTAMNTEAFF. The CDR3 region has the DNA TGTGCCAGCAGCCAGACAGCCATGAACACTGAAGCTTTCTTT.

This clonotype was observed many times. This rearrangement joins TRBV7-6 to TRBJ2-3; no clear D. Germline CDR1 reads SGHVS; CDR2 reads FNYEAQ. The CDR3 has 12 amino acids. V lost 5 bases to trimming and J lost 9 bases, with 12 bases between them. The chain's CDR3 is CASSPSTTTQYF. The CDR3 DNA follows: TGTGCCAGCAGCCCAAGTACCACAACGCAGTATTTT.

DNA of the CDR3: TGCGCCAGCAGCCAAGAGTGGGCGGTGATTGCCTACGAGCAGTACTTC. Amino acids: CASSQEWAVIAYEQYF. The chain carries TRBV4-1 and TRBJ2-7; D remains unclear. V was trimmed by 0 bases and J by 2 bases, leaving 14 bases between them. The CDR3 spans 16 residues. Germline CDR1 MGHRA, CDR2 YSYEKL.

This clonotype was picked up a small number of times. CDR3 in amino acids: CATSDLQGNGADTQYF. DNA of the CDR3: TGTGCCACCAGTGACCTACAGGGGAACGGGGCAGATACGCAGTATTTT. This chain uses TRBV24-1 with TRBJ2-3, with 7 bases identical to TRBD1. Germline loops: CDR1 KGHDR, CDR2 SFDVKD. The CDR3 sequence is 16 residues long. The V segment lost 4 bases and the J segment 4 bases; nucleotides outside the gene matches: 10.

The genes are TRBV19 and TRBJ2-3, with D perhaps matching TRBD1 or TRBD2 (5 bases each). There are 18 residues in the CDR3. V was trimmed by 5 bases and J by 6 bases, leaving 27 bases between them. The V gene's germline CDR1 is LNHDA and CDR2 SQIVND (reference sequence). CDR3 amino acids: CASSPKGLRWGATDTQYF. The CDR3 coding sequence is TGTGCCAGTAGTCCGAAGGGGCTCCGGTGGGGAGCCACTGATACGCAGTATTTT.

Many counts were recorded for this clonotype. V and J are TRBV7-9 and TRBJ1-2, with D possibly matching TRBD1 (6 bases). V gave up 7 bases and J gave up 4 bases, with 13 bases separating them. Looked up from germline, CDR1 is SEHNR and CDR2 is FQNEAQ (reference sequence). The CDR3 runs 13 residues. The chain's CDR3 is CASNSPRGYGYTF. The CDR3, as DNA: TGTGCCAGCAACTCCCCCAGGGGCTATGGCTACACCTTC.

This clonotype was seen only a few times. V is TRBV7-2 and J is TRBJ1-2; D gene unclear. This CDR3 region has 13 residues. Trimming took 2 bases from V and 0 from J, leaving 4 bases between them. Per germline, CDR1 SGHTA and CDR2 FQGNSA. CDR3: CASSLSANYGYTF. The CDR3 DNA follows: TGTGCCAGCAGCTTATCAGCTAACTATGGCTACACCTTC.

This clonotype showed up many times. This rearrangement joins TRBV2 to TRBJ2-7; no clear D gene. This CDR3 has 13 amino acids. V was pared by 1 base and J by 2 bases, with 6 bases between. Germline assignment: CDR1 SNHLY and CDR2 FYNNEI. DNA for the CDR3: TGTGCCAGCAGTGAAGGTCAGACCTACGAGCAGTACGTC. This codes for CASSEGQTYEQYV.

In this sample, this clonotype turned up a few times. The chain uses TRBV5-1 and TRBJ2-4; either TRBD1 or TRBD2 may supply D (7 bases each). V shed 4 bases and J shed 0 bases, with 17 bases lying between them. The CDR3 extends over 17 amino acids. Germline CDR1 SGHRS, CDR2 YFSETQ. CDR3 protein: CASSEAGQLGAKNIQYF. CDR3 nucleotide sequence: TGCGCCAGCAGCGAAGCGGGACAGCTGGGAGCCAAAAACATTCAGTACTTC. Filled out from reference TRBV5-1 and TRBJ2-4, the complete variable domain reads KAGVTQTPRYLIKTRGQQVTLSCSPISGHRSVSWYQQTPGQGLQFLFEYFSETQRNKGNFPGRFSGRQFSNSRSEMNVSTLELGDSALYLCASSEAGQLGAKNIQYFGAGTRLSVL.

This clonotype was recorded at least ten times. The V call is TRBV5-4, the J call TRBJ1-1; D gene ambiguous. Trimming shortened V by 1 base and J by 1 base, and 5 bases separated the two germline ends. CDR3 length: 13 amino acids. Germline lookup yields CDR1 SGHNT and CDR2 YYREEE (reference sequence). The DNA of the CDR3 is TGTGCCAGCAGCTTGACAGCGAACACTGAAGCTTTCTTT. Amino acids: CASSLTANTEAFF.

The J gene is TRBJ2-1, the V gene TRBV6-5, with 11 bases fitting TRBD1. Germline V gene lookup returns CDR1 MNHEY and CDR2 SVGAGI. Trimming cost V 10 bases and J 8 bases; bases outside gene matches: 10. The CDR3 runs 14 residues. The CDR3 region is CATTRRTGGHEQFF. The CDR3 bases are TGTGCCACCACCCGCCGGACAGGGGGCCATGAGCAGTTCTTC.

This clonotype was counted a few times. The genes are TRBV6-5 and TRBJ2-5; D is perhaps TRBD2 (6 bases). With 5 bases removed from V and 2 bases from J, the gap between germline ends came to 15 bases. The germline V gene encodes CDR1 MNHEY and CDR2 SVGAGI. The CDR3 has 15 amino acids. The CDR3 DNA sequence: TGTGCCAGCAGTACCCTTGGCGGGACTCAAGAGACCCAGTACTTC. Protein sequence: CASSTLGGTQETQYF.

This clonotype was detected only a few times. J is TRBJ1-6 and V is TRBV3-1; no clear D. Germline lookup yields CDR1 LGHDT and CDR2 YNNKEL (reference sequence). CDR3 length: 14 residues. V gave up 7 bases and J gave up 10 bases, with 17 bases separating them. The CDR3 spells CASTPGGSRSPLHF. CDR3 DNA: TGTGCCAGCACCCCAGGTGGGTCCCGCTCACCCCTCCACTTT.

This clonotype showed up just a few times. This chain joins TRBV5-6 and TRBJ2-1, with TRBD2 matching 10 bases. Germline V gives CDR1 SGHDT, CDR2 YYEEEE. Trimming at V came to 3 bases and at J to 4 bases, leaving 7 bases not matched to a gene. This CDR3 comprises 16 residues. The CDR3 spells CASSSLLAGKYNEQFF. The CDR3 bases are TGTGCCAGCAGCTCCCTACTAGCGGGGAAATACAATGAGCAGTTCTTC.

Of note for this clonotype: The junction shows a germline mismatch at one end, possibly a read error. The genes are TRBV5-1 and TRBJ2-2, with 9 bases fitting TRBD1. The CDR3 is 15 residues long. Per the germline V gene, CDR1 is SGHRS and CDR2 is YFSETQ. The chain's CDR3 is CDSKKQGARNGELFF. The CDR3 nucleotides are TGCGACAGCAAGAAACAGGGGGCGCGAAACGGGGAGCTGTTTTTT.

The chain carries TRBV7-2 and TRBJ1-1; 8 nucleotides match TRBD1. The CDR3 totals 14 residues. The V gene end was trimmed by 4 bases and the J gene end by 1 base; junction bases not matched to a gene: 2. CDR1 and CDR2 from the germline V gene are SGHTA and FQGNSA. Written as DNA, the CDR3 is TGTGCCAGCAGCTACGACAGGGGGAACACTGAAGCTTTCTTT. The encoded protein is CASSYDRGNTEAFF.

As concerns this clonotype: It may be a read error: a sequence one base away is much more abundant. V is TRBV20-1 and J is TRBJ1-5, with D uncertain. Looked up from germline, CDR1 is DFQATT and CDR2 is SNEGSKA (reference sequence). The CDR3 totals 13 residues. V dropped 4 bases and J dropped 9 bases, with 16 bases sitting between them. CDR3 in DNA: TGCAGTGCTACCCCCAGGTTGGGCCTGCCCCAGCATTTT. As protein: CSATPRLGLPQHF.

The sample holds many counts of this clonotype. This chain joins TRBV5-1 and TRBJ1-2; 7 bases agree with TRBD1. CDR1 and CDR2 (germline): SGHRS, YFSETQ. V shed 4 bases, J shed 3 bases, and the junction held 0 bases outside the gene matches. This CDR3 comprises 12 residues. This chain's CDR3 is CASSGTDYGYTF. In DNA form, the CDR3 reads TGCGCCAGCAGCGGGACAGACTATGGCTACACCTTC. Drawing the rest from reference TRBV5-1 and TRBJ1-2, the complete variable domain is KAGVTQTPRYLIKTRGQQVTLSCSPISGHRSVSWYQQTPGQGLQFLFEYFSETQRNKGNFPGRFSGRQFSNSRSEMNVSTLELGDSALYLCASSGTDYGYTFGSGTRLTVV.

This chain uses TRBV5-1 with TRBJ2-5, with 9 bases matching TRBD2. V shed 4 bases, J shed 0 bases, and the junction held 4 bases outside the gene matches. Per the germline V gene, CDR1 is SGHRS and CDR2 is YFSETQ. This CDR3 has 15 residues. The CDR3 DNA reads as TGCGCCAGCAGCGAGACTAGCGGCAACCAAGAGACCCAGTACTTC. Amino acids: CASSETSGNQETQYF.

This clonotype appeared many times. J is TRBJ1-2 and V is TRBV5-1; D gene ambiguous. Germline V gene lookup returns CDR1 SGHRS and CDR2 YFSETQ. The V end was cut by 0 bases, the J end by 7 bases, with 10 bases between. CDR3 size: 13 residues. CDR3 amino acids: CASSLGSSVGYTF. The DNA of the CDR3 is TGCGCCAGCAGCTTGGGCTCAAGTGTTGGCTACACCTTC.

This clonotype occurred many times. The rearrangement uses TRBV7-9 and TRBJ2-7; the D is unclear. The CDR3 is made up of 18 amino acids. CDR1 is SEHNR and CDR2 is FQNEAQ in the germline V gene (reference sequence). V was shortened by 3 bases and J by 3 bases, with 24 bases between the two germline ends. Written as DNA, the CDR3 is TGTGCCAGCAGCTTTTCCCAGGCGCCAGGACCGGGCGGCTACGAGCAGTACGTC. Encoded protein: CASSFSQAPGPGGYEQYV.

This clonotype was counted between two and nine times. The CDR3 region has the DNA TGTGCCAGCAGTTACTCGATTGGCTCCTATGAGCAGTTCTTC. Translated: CASSYSIGSYEQFF. The chain uses TRBV6-5 and TRBJ2-1, with unresolved D. Germline V gene lookup returns CDR1 MNHEY and CDR2 SVGAGI. Trimming took 0 bases from V and 8 from J, leaving 11 bases between them. The length of the CDR3 is 14 residues.

The CDR3 coding sequence is TGTGCCATCAGTGAGTCGGCAGGGGGCTATGGCTACACCTTC. Residues: CAISESAGGYGYTF. This sequence joins TRBV10-3 and TRBJ1-2, with 7 bases identical to TRBD1. CDR3 size: 14 residues. Germline assignment: CDR1 ENHRY and CDR2 SYGVKD. J lost 4 bases, V lost 0 bases, and 2 bases had no gene match.